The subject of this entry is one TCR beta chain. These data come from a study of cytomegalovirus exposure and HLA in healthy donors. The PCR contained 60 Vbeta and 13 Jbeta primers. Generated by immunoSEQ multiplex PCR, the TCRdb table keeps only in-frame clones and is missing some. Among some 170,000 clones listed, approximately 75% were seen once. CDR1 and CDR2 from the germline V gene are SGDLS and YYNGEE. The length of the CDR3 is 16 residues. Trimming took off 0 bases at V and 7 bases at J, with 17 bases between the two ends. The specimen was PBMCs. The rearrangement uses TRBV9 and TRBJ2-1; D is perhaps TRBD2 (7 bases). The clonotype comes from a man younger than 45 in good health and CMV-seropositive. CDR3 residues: CASSVGSAGAQNEQFF. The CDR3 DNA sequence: TGTGCCAGCAGCGTAGGAAGCGCGGGGGCACAGAATGAGCAGTTCTTC.